The rows below give T cell receptor beta chains drawn from one sample of a study of brain T cells in children with intractable seizures. Assay used: immunoSEQ multiplex PCR; TCRdb lists only in-frame clones, some missing. This table holds a few hundred thousand clones, about 94% found once. Sample: peripheral blood, taken less than 6 months after surgery. Every receptor here comes from a boy under two years old with tuberous sclerosis and intractable seizures. CDR3s include the opening cysteine and the closing phenylalanine or tryptophan. D genes are given only for firm matches. Not every row has a clone size; where given, it reads once, few, many or a size class.

size: .; D: .; J: TRBJ2-1; V: TRBV19; CDR3: CASSIDRGLAENNEQFF; DNA: TGTGCCAGTAGTATAGATCGGGGGCTAGCGGAGAACAATGAGCAGTTCTTC
size: .; D: TRBD1; J: TRBJ2-5; V: TRBV9; CDR3: CASSPRQAGGLETQYF; DNA: TGTGCCAGCAGCCCGAGGCAAGCAGGGGGCTTAGAGACCCAGTACTTC
size: .; D: .; J: TRBJ1-5; V: TRBV9; CDR3: CASSVGRENQPQHF; DNA: TGTGCCAGCAGTGTCGGACGCGAAAATCAGCCCCAGCATTTT
size: .; D: TRBD1; J: TRBJ2-1; V: TRBV19; CDR3: CASIPRQGAYYNEQFF; DNA: TGTGCCAGTATCCCCAGACAGGGGGCCTACTACAATGAGCAGTTCTTC
size: .; D: .; J: TRBJ2-1; V: TRBV9; CDR3: CASSVSLHNEQFF; DNA: TGTGCCAGCAGCGTATCACTCCACAATGAGCAGTTCTTC
size: .; D: TRBD2; J: TRBJ2-5; V: TRBV19; CDR3: CASSPSGGAQETQYF; DNA: TGTGCCAGTTCCCCTAGCGGGGGGGCCCAAGAGACCCAGTACTTC
size: .; D: .; J: TRBJ1-3; V: TRBV19; CDR3: CASSMDRLVPGSHGNTIYF; DNA: TGTGCCAGTAGTATGGACCGCCTCGTTCCGGGGTCCCATGGAAACACCATATATTTT
size: .; D: .; J: TRBJ2-7; V: TRBV29-1; CDR3: CSVEQGGDYEQYF; DNA: TGCAGCGTTGAACAGGGGGGGGACTACGAGCAGTACTTC
size: once; D: TRBD1; J: TRBJ1-1; V: TRBV4-1; CDR3: CASSLRGQGSNTEAFF; DNA: TGCGCCAGCAGCCTTAGGGGGCAGGGGTCGAACACTGAAGCTTTCTTT
size: .; D: .; J: TRBJ2-1; V: TRBV13; CDR3: CASSLEVGLKDYNEQFF; DNA: TGTGCCAGCAGCTTAGAGGTGGGGCTGAAGGACTACAATGAGCAGTTCTTC
size: once; D: TRBD1; J: TRBJ2-7; V: TRBV6-1; CDR3: CASSEGRGLSPWYF; DNA: TGTGCCAGCAGTGAAGGCAGGGGGCTTAGTCCGTGGTACTTC
size: .; D: TRBD1; J: TRBJ1-2; V: TRBV29-1; CDR3: CSAEGADGYTF; DNA: TGCAGCGCGGAGGGGGCAGATGGCTACACCTTC
size: .; D: .; J: TRBJ2-7; V: TRBV11-2; CDR3: CASSFLGGAYEQYF; DNA: TGTGCCAGCAGCTTTTTGGGGGGCGCATACGAGCAGTACTTC
size: .; D: .; J: TRBJ2-5; V: TRBV11-2; CDR3: CASSFVHPWETQYF; DNA: TGTGCCAGCAGCTTTGTACATCCCTGGGAGACCCAGTACTTC
size: .; D: .; J: TRBJ2-1; V: TRBV7-6; CDR3: CASSPIDSEQNPSYNEQFF; DNA: TGTGCCAGCAGCCCTATTGACAGTGAACAGAACCCCTCCTACAATGAGCAGTTCTTC
size: .; D: .; J: TRBJ2-6; V: TRBV18; CDR3: CASSTDGPSGANVLTF; DNA: TGTGCCAGCTCAACTGACGGACCCTCTGGGGCCAACGTCCTGACTTTC
size: .; D: TRBD1; J: TRBJ1-2; V: TRBV7-9; CDR3: CASSLAGGNKYGYTF; DNA: TGTGCCAGCAGCTTAGCAGGGGGCAATAAGTATGGCTACACCTTC
size: .; D: TRBD2; J: TRBJ2-1; V: TRBV13; CDR3: CASSLERDWQFF; DNA: TGTGCCAGCAGCCTCGAGCGGGACTGGCAGTTCTTC
size: .; D: .; J: TRBJ2-1; V: TRBV9; CDR3: CASSTQTDNEQFF; DNA: TGTGCCAGCAGCACCCAGACAGACAATGAGCAGTTCTTC
size: .; D: .; J: TRBJ2-7; V: TRBV11-3; CDR3: CASSLVTGPYEQYF; DNA: TGTGCCAGCAGCTTAGTGACAGGTCCCTACGAGCAGTACTTC
size: .; D: TRBD1; J: TRBJ1-2; V: TRBV27; CDR3: CASSLFFGDRGQGYTF; DNA: TGTGCCAGCAGTTTATTTTTTGGGGACAGGGGTCAGGGCTACACCTTC
size: .; D: TRBD1; J: TRBJ2-7; V: TRBV9; CDR3: CASSVEQGFSYEQYF; DNA: TGTGCCAGCAGCGTAGAACAGGGGTTCTCCTACGAGCAGTACTTC
size: .; D: TRBD2; J: TRBJ2-3; V: TRBV6-1; CDR3: CASSVVLRLAGGGTDTQYF; DNA: TGTGCCAGCAGTGTGGTTTTGAGACTAGCGGGAGGGGGTACAGATACGCAGTATTTT
size: .; D: .; J: TRBJ2-1; V: TRBV6-5; CDR3: CASSYVGEQFF; DNA: TGTGCCAGCAGTTACGTCGGTGAGCAGTTCTTC
size: .; D: .; J: TRBJ2-7; V: TRBV20-1; CDR3: CSATMNEQYF; DNA: TGCAGTGCTACAATGAACGAGCAGTACTTC
size: .; D: .; J: TRBJ2-7; V: TRBV6-5; CDR3: CASKTGSSYEQYF; DNA: TGTGCCAGCAAAACAGGTAGCTCCTACGAGCAGTACTTC
size: .; D: TRBD1; J: TRBJ1-2; V: TRBV7-9; CDR3: CASSDPGTGGPLYGYTF; DNA: TGTGCCAGCAGCGACCCCGGGACAGGGGGCCCCCTCTATGGCTACACCTTC
size: .; D: .; J: TRBJ1-1; V: TRBV28; CDR3: CASSPPGGLDTEAFF; DNA: TGTGCCAGCAGTCCCCCCGGGGGTTTGGACACTGAAGCTTTCTTT
size: once; D: .; J: TRBJ2-1; V: TRBV5-6; CDR3: CASTRYPVREWNEQFF; DNA: TGTGCCAGCACCCGGTACCCGGTCCGAGAATGGAATGAGCAGTTCTTC
size: .; D: .; J: TRBJ2-7; V: TRBV15; CDR3: CATSRDPGVYEQYF; DNA: TGTGCCACCAGCAGAGATCCGGGGGTCTACGAGCAGTACTTC
size: once; D: .; J: TRBJ2-7; V: TRBV7-9; CDR3: CASSQGHSYEQYF; DNA: TGTGCCAGCAGCCAGGGTCACTCCTACGAGCAGTACTTC
size: .; D: .; J: TRBJ1-2; V: TRBV6-5; CDR3: CASSSGQINYGYTF; DNA: TGTGCCAGCAGTTCGGGTCAGATCAACTATGGCTACACCTTC
size: .; D: TRBD2; J: TRBJ2-5; V: TRBV30; CDR3: CAWRTSGGETQYF; DNA: TGTGCCTGGAGAACTAGCGGGGGAGAGACCCAGTACTTC
size: .; D: TRBD1; J: TRBJ2-2; V: TRBV3-1/TRBV3-2; CDR3: CASSLSQLQGFGELFF; DNA: TGTGCCAGCAGCCTTTCCCAACTACAGGGGTTCGGGGAGCTGTTTTTT
size: .; D: TRBD1; J: TRBJ2-1; V: TRBV5-1; CDR3: CASSPGQNNEQFF; DNA: TGCGCCAGCAGTCCGGGACAGAACAATGAGCAGTTCTTC
size: .; D: .; J: TRBJ1-5; V: TRBV5-8; CDR3: CASSLGTTSANQPQHF; DNA: TGTGCCAGCAGCTTGGGGACAACCTCCGCCAATCAGCCCCAGCATTTT
size: few; D: TRBD1; J: TRBJ2-3; V: TRBV6-4; CDR3: CASILGQGYTDTQYF; DNA: TGTGCCAGCATTCTCGGACAGGGGTACACAGATACGCAGTATTTT
size: .; D: .; J: TRBJ2-1; V: TRBV28; CDR3: CASSSVQSNEQFF; DNA: TGTGCCAGCAGCTCGGTGCAGTCCAATGAGCAGTTCTTC
size: once; D: .; J: TRBJ2-5; V: TRBV6-5; CDR3: CASSYSTEFKETQYF; DNA: TGTGCCAGCAGTTATTCTACAGAATTTAAAGAGACCCAGTACTTC
size: .; D: .; J: TRBJ1-1; V: TRBV5-4; CDR3: CASSLAGASEAFF; DNA: TGTGCCAGCAGCTTGGCCGGGGCGTCTGAAGCTTTCTTT
size: .; D: .; J: TRBJ2-7; V: TRBV7-8; CDR3: CASSPSYEQYF; DNA: TGTGCCAGCAGCCCGTCGTACGAGCAGTACTTC
size: once; D: TRBD2; J: TRBJ2-7; V: TRBV2; CDR3: CASSATSGGPALEQYF; DNA: TGTGCCAGCAGTGCGACTAGCGGGGGGCCGGCTCTCGAGCAGTACTTC
size: .; D: TRBD2; J: TRBJ2-7; V: TRBV9; CDR3: CASSVDSGVAYEQYF; DNA: TGTGCCAGCAGCGTAGATAGCGGGGTCGCCTACGAGCAGTACTTC
size: once; D: .; J: TRBJ2-1; V: TRBV5-5; CDR3: CASSLTDGYNEQFF; DNA: TGTGCCAGCAGCTTGACTGACGGTTACAATGAGCAGTTCTTC
size: .; D: .; J: TRBJ1-2; V: TRBV19; CDR3: CASSIWSGAKEAGGYTF; DNA: TGTGCCAGTAGTATATGGTCCGGGGCTAAGGAGGCTGGAGGCTACACCTTC
size: .; D: TRBD2; J: TRBJ2-5; V: TRBV11-3; CDR3: CASSLDPELAGFQETQYF; DNA: TGTGCCAGCAGCTTAGACCCTGAGTTAGCGGGCTTTCAAGAGACCCAGTACTTC